This paragraph covers one T cell receptor (beta chain) sequence. Its antigen is not known. CDR3 length: 13 residues. The germline gives CDR1 SGHAT, CDR2 FQDESV (reference sequence). V trimming: 8 bases; J trimming: 5 bases; junction bases outside the gene matches: 6. The study ran its PCR with 60 Vbeta and 13 Jbeta primers. Assay used: immunoSEQ multiplex PCR; TCRdb lists only in-frame clones, some missing. This sample has 150,000 to 200,000 clones; over 70% occur once, and the top ten carry roughly 2.1%. The entry originates in a study of cytomegalovirus exposure and HLA in healthy donors. Overall study findings and caveats: When a later analysis compared HLA-associated TCR beta chains with equally common others, the HLA-associated chains turned out to be more clonally expanded and to have lower generation probabilities. Presence/absence results assume similar sequencing depth per donor, which may not hold. An analysis done earlier found most TCR beta V segments productive about 87% or about 30% of the time.

The sequenced material came from PBMCs. The origin of this receptor is a woman between 18 and 29 years old in good health and CMV-seropositive. The rearrangement links TRBV11-1 to TRBJ2-3; the match to TRBD1 covers 8 bases. The CDR3 here is CASGQGVEDTQYF. CDR3 nucleotide sequence: TGTGCCAGCGGACAGGGTGTTGAAGATACGCAGTATTTT.